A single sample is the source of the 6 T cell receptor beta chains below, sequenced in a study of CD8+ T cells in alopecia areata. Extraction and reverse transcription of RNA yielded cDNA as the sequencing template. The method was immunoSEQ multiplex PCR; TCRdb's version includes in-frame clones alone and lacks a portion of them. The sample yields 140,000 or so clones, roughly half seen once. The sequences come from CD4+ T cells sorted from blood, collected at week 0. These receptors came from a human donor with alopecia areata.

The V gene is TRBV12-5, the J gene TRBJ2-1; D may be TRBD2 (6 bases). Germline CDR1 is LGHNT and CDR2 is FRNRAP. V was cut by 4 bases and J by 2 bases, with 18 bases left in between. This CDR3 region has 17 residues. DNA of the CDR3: TGTGCTAGTGGTTCCGCCCCGGGACTTGATCCCTACAATGAGCAGTTCTTC. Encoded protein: CASGSAPGLDPYNEQFF.

The CDR3 DNA reads as TGTGCCAGCAGTTTTGGTCCCCCGGAATACATTCAGTACTTC. It encodes CASSFGPPEYIQYF. J is TRBJ2-4 and V is TRBV28, with unresolved D. The CDR3 has 14 residues. Germline values: CDR1 MDHEN, CDR2 SYDVKM. Trimming stripped 3 bases from V and 8 bases from J, with 14 bases between.

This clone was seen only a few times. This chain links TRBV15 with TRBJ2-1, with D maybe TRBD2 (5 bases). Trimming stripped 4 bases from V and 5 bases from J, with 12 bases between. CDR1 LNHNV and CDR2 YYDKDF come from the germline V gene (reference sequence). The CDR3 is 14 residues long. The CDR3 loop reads CATSIGLVNNEQFF. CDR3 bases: TGTGCCACCAGCATCGGACTGGTTAACAATGAGCAGTTCTTC.

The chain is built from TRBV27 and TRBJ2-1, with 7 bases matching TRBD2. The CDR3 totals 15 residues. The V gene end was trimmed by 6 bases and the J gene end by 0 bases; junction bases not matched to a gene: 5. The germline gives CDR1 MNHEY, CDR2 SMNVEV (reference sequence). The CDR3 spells CASSTGLSSYNEQFF. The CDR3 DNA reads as TGTGCCAGCAGCACGGGACTATCCTCCTACAATGAGCAGTTCTTC.

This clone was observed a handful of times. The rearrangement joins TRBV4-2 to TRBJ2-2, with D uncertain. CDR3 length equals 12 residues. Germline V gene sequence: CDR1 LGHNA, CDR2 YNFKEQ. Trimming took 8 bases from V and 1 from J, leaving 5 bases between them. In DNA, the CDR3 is TGTGCCAGCCGGCGGAACACCGGGGAGCTGTTTTTT. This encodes CASRRNTGELFF.

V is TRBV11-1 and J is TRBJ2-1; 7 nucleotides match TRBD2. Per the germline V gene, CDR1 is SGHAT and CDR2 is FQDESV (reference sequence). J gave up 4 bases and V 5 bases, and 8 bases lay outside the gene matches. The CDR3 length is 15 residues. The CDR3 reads CASSPGSGGYNEQFF. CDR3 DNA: TGTGCCAGCAGCCCCGGGTCGGGAGGATACAATGAGCAGTTCTTC.